The clone carrying this T cell receptor (beta chain) came up many times. Profiling of TCR beta VDJ combinations and CDR3 sequences used genomic DNA as template. Each CDR3 protein is one row after TCRdb ran MiXCR on the reads. The repertoire has hundreds of thousands of distinct CDR3 sequences, around 30% of them found once; the top ten carry 0.82%. Trimming removed 6 bases at V and 0 bases at J, with 6 bases between. There are 13 residues in the CDR3. Germline V gene lookup returns CDR1 ENHRY and CDR2 SYGVKD. These data come from a study of CD8+CD57+ T cells in acquired aplastic anemia. Previously, flow cytometry had revealed CD8+CD57+ cell expansion in the patients chosen for sequencing. There was no therapy given to any patient before the blood sampling took place.

The sequence came from a human donor with aplastic anemia. The chain couples TRBV10-3 to TRBJ1-5; no firm D call. Sequences were obtained from sorted CD4+, CD8+, or CD8+CD57+ T cells (not recorded which) from PBMCs. CDR3 coding DNA: TGTGCCATCAGGAACGGTAGCAATCAGCCCCAGCATTTT. It is translated as CAIRNGSNQPQHF.